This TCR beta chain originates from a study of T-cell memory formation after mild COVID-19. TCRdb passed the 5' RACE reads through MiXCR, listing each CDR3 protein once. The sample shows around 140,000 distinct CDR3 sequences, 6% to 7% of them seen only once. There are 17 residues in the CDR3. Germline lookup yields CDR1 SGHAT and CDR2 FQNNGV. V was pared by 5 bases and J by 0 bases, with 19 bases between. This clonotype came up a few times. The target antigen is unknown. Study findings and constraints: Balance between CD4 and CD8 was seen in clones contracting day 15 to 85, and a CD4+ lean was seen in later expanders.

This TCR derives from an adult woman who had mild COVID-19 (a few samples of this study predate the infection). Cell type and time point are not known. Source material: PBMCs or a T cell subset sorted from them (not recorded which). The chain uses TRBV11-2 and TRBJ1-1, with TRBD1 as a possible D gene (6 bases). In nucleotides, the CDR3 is TGTGCCAGCAGCACGGGGGCGGGAGGATCGATGAACACTGAAGCTTTCTTT. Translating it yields CASSTGAGGSMNTEAFF.